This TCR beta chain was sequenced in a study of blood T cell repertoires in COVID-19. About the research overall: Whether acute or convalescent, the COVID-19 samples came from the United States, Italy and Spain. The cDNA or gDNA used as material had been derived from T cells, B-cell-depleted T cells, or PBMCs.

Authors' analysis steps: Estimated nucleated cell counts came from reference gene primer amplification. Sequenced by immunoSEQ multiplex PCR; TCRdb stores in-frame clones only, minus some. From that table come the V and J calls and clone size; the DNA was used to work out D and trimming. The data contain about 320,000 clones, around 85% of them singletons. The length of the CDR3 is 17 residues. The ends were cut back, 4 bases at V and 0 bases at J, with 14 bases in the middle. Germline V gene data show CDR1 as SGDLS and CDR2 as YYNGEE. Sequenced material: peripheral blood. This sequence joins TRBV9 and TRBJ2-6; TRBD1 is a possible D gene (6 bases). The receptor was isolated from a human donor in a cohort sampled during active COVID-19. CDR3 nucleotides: TGTGCCAGCAGCCTGAGGGGGACGATCTCTGGGGCCAACGTCCTGACTTTC. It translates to CASSLRGTISGANVLTF.